This T cell receptor (beta chain) derives from a study of CD8+ T cells in alopecia areata. Reverse transcription of extracted RNA yielded cDNA, which provided the sequencing template. Sequenced by immunoSEQ multiplex PCR; TCRdb stores in-frame clones only, minus some. The sample shows about 190,000 clones, around 50% of them seen only once. V lost 2 bases and J 1 base, leaving 14 bases between the germline ends. Germline V gene lookup returns CDR1 GTSNPN and CDR2 SVGIG (reference sequence). This CDR3 spans 15 amino acids. Alopecia areata patients had lesional scalp punch biopsies and peripheral blood taken from them.

Here the sequenced sample was CD4+ T cells sorted from blood, taken at week 0. The chain recombines TRBV30 with TRBJ2-5; D possibly corresponds to TRBD1 (6 bases). The receptor was isolated from a human donor with alopecia areata. CDR3 sequence (DNA): TGTGCCTGGAGTTCAGGGGTGGATGGCCAAGAGACCCAGTACTTC. This encodes CAWSSGVDGQETQYF.